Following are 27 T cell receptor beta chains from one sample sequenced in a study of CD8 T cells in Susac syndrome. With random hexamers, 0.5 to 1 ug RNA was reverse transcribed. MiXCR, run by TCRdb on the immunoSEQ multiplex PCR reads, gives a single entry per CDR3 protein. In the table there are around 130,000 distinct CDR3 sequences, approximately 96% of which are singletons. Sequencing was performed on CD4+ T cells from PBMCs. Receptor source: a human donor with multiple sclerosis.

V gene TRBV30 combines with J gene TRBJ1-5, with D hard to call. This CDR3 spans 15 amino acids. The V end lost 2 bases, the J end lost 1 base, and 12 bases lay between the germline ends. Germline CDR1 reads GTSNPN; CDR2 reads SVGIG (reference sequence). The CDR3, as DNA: TGTGCCTGGAGTCTGACGTCTAGAAGCAATCAGCCCCAGCATTTT. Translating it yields CAWSLTSRSNQPQHF.

The CDR3 sequence: CSAPANARGTEAFF. CDR3 DNA sequence: TGCAGTGCTCCGGCGAACGCACGCGGCACTGAAGCTTTCTTT. The chain carries TRBV20-1 and TRBJ1-1; D unclear. Trimming cost V 5 bases and J 4 bases, with 17 bases left between them. This CDR3 has 14 amino acids. Germline assignment: CDR1 DFQATT and CDR2 SNEGSKA (reference sequence).

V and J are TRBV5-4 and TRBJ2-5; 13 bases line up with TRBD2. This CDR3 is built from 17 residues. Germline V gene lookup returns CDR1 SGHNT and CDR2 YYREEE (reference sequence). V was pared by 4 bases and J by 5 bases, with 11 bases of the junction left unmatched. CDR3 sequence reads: CASSEGTSGNSRETQYF. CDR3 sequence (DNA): TGTGCCAGCAGCGAGGGGACTAGCGGGAATAGTCGGGAGACCCAGTACTTC.

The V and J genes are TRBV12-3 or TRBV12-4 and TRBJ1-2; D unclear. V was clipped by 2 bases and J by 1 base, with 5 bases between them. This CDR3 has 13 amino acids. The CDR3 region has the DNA TGTGCCAGCAGTTTACGAGTTAACTATGGCTACACCTTC. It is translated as CASSLRVNYGYTF.

The chain's CDR3 is CATSDFGRDSVELFF. CDR3 nucleotide sequence: TGTGCCACCAGTGATTTTGGGAGGGACAGCGTGGAGCTGTTTTTT. V gene TRBV24-1 combines with J gene TRBJ2-2; D is possibly TRBD1 or TRBD2 (7 bases each). Germline V gene sequence: CDR1 KGHDR, CDR2 SFDVKD. The CDR3 covers 15 residues. V lost 1 base and J lost 10, with 15 bases in between.

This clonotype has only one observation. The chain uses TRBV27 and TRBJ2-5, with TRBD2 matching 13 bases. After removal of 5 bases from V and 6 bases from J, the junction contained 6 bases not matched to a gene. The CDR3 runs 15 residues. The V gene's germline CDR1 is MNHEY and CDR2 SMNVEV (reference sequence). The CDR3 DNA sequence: TGTGCCAGCAGTCCTCTGACTAGCGGGAGGCAGACCCAGTACTTC. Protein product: CASSPLTSGRQTQYF.

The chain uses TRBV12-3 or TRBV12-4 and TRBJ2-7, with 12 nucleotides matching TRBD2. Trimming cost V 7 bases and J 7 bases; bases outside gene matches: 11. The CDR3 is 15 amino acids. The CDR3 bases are TGTGCCAGCACCACCGGGACTAGCGGGTTTTGGGAGCAGTACTTC. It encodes CASTTGTSGFWEQYF.

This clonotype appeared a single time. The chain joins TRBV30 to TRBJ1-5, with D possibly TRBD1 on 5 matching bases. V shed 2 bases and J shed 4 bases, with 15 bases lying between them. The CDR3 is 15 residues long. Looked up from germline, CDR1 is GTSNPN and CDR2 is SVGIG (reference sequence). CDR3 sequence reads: CAWSIGTGGNQPQHF. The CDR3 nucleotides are TGTGCCTGGAGTATTGGCACAGGAGGGAATCAGCCCCAGCATTTT.

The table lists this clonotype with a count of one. The DNA for the CDR3 is TGTGCCAGCAGCCACGGCGGGAGCAATCAGCCCCAGCATTTT. This gives the protein CASSHGGSNQPQHF. The chain is built from TRBV3-1 and TRBJ1-5; no definite D call. Germline V CDR1 and CDR2: LGHDT, YNNKEL (reference sequence). V lost 3 bases and J 1 base, leaving 7 bases between the germline ends. The CDR3 spans 14 residues.

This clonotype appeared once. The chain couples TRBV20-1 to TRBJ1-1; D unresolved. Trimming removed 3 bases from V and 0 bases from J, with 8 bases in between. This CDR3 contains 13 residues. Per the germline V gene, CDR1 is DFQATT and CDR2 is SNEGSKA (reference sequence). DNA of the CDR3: TGCAGTGCTAGTCTAGCCCTGAACACTGAAGCTTTCTTT. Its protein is CSASLALNTEAFF.

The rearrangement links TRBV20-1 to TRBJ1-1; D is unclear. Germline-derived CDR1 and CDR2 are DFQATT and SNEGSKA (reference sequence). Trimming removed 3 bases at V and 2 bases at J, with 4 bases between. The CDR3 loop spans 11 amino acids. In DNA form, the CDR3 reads TGCAGTGCTAGGGGTAACACTGAAGCTTTCTTT. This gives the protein CSARGNTEAFF.

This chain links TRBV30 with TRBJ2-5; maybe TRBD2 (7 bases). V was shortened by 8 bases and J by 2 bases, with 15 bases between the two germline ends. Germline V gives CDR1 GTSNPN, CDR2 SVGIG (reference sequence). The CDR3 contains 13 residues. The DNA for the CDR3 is TGTGCCCTCGAGGGGGGGTATCAAGAGACCCAGTACTTC. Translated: CALEGGYQETQYF.

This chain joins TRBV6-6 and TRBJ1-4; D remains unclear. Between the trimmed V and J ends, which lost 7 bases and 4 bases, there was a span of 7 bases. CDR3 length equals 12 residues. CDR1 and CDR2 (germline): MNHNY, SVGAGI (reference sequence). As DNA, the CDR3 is TGTGCCAGCACCGGGGTTAATGAAAAACTGTTTTTT. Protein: CASTGVNEKLFF.

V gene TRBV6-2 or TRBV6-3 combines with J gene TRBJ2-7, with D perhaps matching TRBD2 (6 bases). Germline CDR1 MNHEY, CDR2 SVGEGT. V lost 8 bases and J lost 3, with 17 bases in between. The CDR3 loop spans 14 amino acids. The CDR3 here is CASGSGWPDYEQYF. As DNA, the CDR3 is TGTGCCAGCGGCAGCGGGTGGCCCGACTACGAGCAGTACTTC.

CDR3 amino acids: CASSQDYGGVEYF. CDR3 DNA sequence: TGTGCCAGCAGCCAAGACTACGGCGGGGTGGAGTACTTC. The chain has TRBV3-1 and TRBJ2-7; D may be TRBD2 (6 bases). V gave up 0 bases and J gave up 11 bases, with 14 bases separating them. Germline V gene lookup returns CDR1 LGHDT and CDR2 YNNKEL (reference sequence). The CDR3 is 13 residues long.

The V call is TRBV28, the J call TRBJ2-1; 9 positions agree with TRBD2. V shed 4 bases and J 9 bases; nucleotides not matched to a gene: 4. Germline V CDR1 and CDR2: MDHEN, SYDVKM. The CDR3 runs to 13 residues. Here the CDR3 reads CASSYSGSSEQFF. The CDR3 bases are TGTGCCAGCAGTTATAGCGGGAGTAGTGAGCAGTTCTTC.

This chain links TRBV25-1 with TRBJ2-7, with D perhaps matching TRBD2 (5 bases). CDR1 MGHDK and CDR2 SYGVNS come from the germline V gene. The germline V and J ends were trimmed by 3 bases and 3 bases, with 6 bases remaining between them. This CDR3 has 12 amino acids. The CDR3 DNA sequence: TGTGCCAGCAGTGATCGGGGCTACGAGCAGTACTTC. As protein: CASSDRGYEQYF.

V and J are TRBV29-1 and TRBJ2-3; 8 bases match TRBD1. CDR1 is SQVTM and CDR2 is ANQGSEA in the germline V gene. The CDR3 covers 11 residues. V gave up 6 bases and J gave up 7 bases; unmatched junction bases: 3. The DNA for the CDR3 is TGCAGCGTCGGACAGGGTAATACGCAGTATTTT. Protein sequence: CSVGQGNTQYF.

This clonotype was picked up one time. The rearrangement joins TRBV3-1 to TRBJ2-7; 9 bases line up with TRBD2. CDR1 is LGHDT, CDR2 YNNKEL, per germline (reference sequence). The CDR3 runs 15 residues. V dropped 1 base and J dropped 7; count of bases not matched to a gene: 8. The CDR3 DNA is TGTGCCAGCAGCCAAGCGGCGGGAGGGCCGCATGAGCAGTACTTC. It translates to CASSQAAGGPHEQYF.

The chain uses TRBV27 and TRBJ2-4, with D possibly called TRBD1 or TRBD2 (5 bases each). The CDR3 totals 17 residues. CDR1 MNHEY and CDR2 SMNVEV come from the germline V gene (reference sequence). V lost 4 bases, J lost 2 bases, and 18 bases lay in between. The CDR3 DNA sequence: TGTGCCAGCAGTTGGTCCCCCCGTAGGGGACCCAAAAACATTCAGTACTTC. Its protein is CASSWSPRRGPKNIQYF.

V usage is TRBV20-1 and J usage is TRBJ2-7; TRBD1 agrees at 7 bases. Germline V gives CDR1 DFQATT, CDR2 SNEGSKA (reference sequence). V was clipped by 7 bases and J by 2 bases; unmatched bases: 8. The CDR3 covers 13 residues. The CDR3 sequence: CSVSLGTAYEQYF. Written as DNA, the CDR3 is TGCAGTGTGTCCTTAGGGACAGCCTACGAGCAGTACTTC.

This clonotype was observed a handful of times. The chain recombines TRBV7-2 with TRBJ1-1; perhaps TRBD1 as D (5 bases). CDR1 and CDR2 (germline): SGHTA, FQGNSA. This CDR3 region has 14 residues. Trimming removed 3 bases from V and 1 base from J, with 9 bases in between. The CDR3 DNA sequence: TGTGCCAGCAGCTTTCCCGGGACGAACACTGAAGCTTTCTTT. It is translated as CASSFPGTNTEAFF. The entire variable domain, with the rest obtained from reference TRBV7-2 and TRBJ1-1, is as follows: GAGVSQSPSNKVTEKGKDVELRCDPISGHTALYWYRQSLGQGLEFLIYFQGNSAPDKSGLPSDRFSAERTGGSVSTLTIQRTQQEDSAVYLCASSFPGTNTEAFFGQGTRLTVV.

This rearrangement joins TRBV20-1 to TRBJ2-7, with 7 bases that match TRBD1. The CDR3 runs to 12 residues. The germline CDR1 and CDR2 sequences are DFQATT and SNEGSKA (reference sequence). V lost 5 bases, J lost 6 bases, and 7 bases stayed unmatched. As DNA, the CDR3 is TGCAGTGCTGAGGGGGCAGTCCTCGAGCAGTACTTC. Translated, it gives CSAEGAVLEQYF.

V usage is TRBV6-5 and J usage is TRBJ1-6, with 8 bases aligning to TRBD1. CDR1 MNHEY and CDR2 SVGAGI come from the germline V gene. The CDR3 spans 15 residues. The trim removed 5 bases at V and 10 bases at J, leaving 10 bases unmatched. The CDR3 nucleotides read TGTGCCAGCAGTCAGGACAGGGCATTTTTCTCACCCCTCCACTTT. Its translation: CASSQDRAFFSPLHF.

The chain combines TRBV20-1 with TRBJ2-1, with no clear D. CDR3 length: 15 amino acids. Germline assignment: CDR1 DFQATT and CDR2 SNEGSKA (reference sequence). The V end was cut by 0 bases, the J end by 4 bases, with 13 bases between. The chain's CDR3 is CSARDLTTAYNEQFF. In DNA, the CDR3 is TGCAGTGCTAGAGATCTCACCACAGCATACAATGAGCAGTTCTTC.

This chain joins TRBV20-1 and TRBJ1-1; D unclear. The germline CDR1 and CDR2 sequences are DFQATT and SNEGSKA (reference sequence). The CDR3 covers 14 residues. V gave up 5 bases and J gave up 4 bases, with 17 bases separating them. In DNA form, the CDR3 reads TGCAGTGCTCCTCCCTCCGGTCGGGGCACTGAAGCTTTCTTT. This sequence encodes CSAPPSGRGTEAFF.

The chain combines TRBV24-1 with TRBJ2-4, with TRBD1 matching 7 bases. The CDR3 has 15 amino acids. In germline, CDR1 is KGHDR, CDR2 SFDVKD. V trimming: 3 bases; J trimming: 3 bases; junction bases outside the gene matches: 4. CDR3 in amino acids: CATSDTGAGKNIQYF. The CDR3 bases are TGTGCCACCAGTGATACAGGGGCAGGCAAAAACATTCAGTACTTC.